The 18 T cell receptor beta chains below were found in one sample sequenced in a study of cytomegalovirus exposure and HLA in healthy donors. The PCR contained 60 Vbeta and 13 Jbeta primers. Generated by immunoSEQ multiplex PCR, the TCRdb table keeps only in-frame clones and is missing some. This table lists some 130,000 clones. Source material: PBMCs. The receptors shown here come from a woman aged 35 to 49 in good health and CMV-seropositive.

This rearrangement joins TRBV5-4 to TRBJ2-1; tentatively, D is TRBD2 (6 bases). V shed 2 bases and J shed 3 bases, with 9 bases lying between them. In germline, CDR1 is SGHNT, CDR2 YYREEE (reference sequence). There are 14 residues in the CDR3. This CDR3 reads CASSFGTDYNEQFF. The CDR3 DNA follows: TGTGCCAGCAGCTTCGGGACTGACTACAATGAGCAGTTCTTC.

The rearrangement uses TRBV9 and TRBJ2-1; TRBD2 matches 7 bases. The CDR3 is 16 residues long. The V gene end was trimmed by 0 bases and the J gene end by 4 bases; junction bases not matched to a gene: 7. Germline CDR1 reads SGDLS; CDR2 reads YYNGEE. The CDR3 DNA reads TGTGCCAGCAGCGTAGTGGAGGGAGGGATTTACAATGAGCAGTTCTTC. Its translation: CASSVVEGGIYNEQFF.

This chain uses TRBV28 with TRBJ1-6; no clear D. The V gene's germline CDR1 is MDHEN and CDR2 SYDVKM. This CDR3 region has 14 residues. The germline V and J ends were trimmed by 7 bases and 2 bases, with 9 bases remaining between them. CDR3 sequence reads: CASIPGAYNSPLHF. The DNA of the CDR3 is TGTGCCAGCATTCCCGGGGCCTATAATTCACCCCTCCACTTT.

The chain uses TRBV6-5 and TRBJ2-1; D gene uncertain. This CDR3 comprises 16 residues. Trimming stripped 2 bases from V and 7 bases from J, with 18 bases between. Per germline, CDR1 MNHEY and CDR2 SVGAGI. The CDR3 protein is CASSYLRVNLPNEQFF. In nucleotides, the CDR3 is TGTGCCAGCAGTTACCTCCGGGTTAACCTTCCGAATGAGCAGTTCTTC.

The gene calls are TRBV6-5 and TRBJ2-7; TRBD2 matches 14 bases. Per the germline V gene, CDR1 is MNHEY and CDR2 is SVGAGI. With 4 bases clipped from V and 3 bases from J, the junction kept 2 bases outside the gene matches. The CDR3 has 15 residues. CDR3 coding DNA: TGTGCCAGCAGTTCTGGGACTAGCGGGGGCTACGAGCAGTACTTC. It translates to CASSSGTSGGYEQYF.

CDR3 DNA sequence: TGTGCCAGCAGACCGGACAGGGGAAACACCGGGGAGCTGTTTTTT. Its protein is CASRPDRGNTGELFF. The chain combines TRBV5-4 with TRBJ2-2; the match to TRBD1 covers 9 bases. This CDR3 comprises 15 residues. The V gene's germline CDR1 is SGHNT and CDR2 YYREEE (reference sequence). V dropped 5 bases and J dropped 2; count of bases not matched to a gene: 4. The full variable domain, completed using reference TRBV5-4 and TRBJ2-2, is ETGVTQSPTHLIKTRGQQVTLRCSSQSGHNTVSWYQQALGQGPQFIFQYYREEENGRGNFPPRFSGLQFPNYSSELNVNALELDDSALYLCASRPDRGNTGELFFGEGSRLTVL.

The rearrangement links TRBV29-1 to TRBJ2-5; unclear D gene. The DNA matches TRBJ2-7 better at its end, which makes the J call doubtful. This CDR3 spans 13 amino acids. CDR1 is SQVTM and CDR2 is ANQGSEA in the germline V gene. The CDR3: CSAHDPTDYEQYF. The CDR3 coding sequence is TGCAGCGCCCACGACCCCACAGATTACGAGCAGTACTTC.

This chain links TRBV2 with TRBJ1-1, with a tentative D call TRBD1 (6 bases). The length of the CDR3 is 15 residues. The V end lost 5 bases, the J end lost 3 bases, and 16 bases lay between the germline ends. Germline V CDR1 and CDR2: SNHLY, FYNNEI. CDR3 amino acids: CASSPQGGGDTEAFF. For the CDR3, the DNA is TGTGCCAGCAGTCCACAGGGAGGGGGAGACACTGAAGCTTTCTTT.

The chain has TRBV28 and TRBJ2-1; D remains unclear. V was clipped by 3 bases and J by 9 bases, with 12 bases between them. Germline CDR1 is MDHEN and CDR2 is SYDVKM. The CDR3 totals 13 residues. The CDR3 DNA reads as TGTGCCAGCAGTTTGGTCAAAGAGAGTGAGCAGTTCTTC. Translating it yields CASSLVKESEQFF.

V and J are TRBV7-9 and TRBJ1-1; D uncertain. This CDR3 region has 14 residues. Trimming pared 2 bases from V and 1 base from J, leaving 8 bases between. Germline lookup yields CDR1 SEHNR and CDR2 FQNEAQ (reference sequence). Here the CDR3 DNA reads TGTGCCAGCAGCTTATATGAGAGGAACACTGAAGCTTTCTTT. Encoded protein: CASSLYERNTEAFF.

The V gene is TRBV19, the J gene TRBJ1-5; the D is unclear. The CDR3 has 15 residues. The germline CDR1 and CDR2 sequences are LNHDA and SQIVND (reference sequence). Deletions cut 10 bases from V and 2 bases from J, with 18 bases between. The CDR3 is CATGIQPRGNQPQHF. CDR3 bases: TGTGCCACCGGGATCCAGCCGAGGGGCAATCAGCCCCAGCATTTT.

The V call is TRBV4-3, the J call TRBJ2-2; D not certain. This CDR3 comprises 13 residues. Trimming took 2 bases from V and 8 from J, leaving 9 bases between them. CDR1 and CDR2 from the germline V gene are LGHNA and YSLEER. DNA for the CDR3: TGCGCCAGCAGCCAACCTATACGGGGGGAGCTGTTTTTT. This encodes CASSQPIRGELFF.

This chain links TRBV10-3 with TRBJ1-6, with D unclear. CDR3 length: 16 residues. The V gene's germline CDR1 is ENHRY and CDR2 SYGVKD. The V end lost 0 bases, the J end lost 5 bases, and 11 bases lay between the germline ends. The DNA of the CDR3 is TGTGCCATCAGTGAGTCGAGGGAACTGGATAATTCACCCCTCCACTTT. Protein product: CAISESRELDNSPLHF.

CDR3 DNA sequence: TGTGCCAGCAGTCGTACAGGGGCAACTAATGAAAAACTGTTTTTT. Translated, it gives CASSRTGATNEKLFF. The chain recombines TRBV6-1 with TRBJ1-4; 7 bases are a match to TRBD1. The V gene's germline CDR1 is MNHNS and CDR2 SASEGT. The CDR3 is made up of 15 amino acids. Unmatched junction bases numbered 3, after V lost 5 bases and J lost 0 bases.

The rearrangement links TRBV6-1 to TRBJ2-7; tentative D call: TRBD2 (5 bases). V lost 5 bases and J 7 bases, leaving 18 bases between the germline ends. CDR3 length: 14 amino acids. Germline loops: CDR1 MNHNS, CDR2 SASEGT. The CDR3 sequence: CASSTRWQAGEQYF. The CDR3 coding sequence is TGTGCCAGCAGTACCCGGTGGCAGGCGGGTGAGCAGTACTTC.

This chain uses TRBV7-8 with TRBJ2-7; D is undetermined. Germline V gene data show CDR1 as SGHVS and CDR2 as FQNEAQ. The CDR3 extends over 15 amino acids. Trimming shortened V by 4 bases and J by 4 bases, and 17 bases separated the two germline ends. This CDR3 reads CASSSTARIRYEQYF. As DNA, the CDR3 is TGTGCCAGCAGCTCGACTGCGCGAATTCGGTACGAGCAGTACTTC.

This chain connects TRBV7-6 to TRBJ2-4; 8 bases match TRBD1. Per the germline V gene, CDR1 is SGHVS and CDR2 is FNYEAQ. The CDR3 is 14 amino acids. V was pared by 5 bases and J by 9 bases, with 9 bases of the junction left unmatched. The CDR3 reads CASSPRTGWGIQYF. The CDR3 coding sequence is TGTGCCAGCAGCCCCCGGACAGGGTGGGGCATTCAGTACTTC.

The rearrangement uses TRBV7-9 and TRBJ2-1; D may be TRBD2 (6 bases). CDR1 and CDR2 from the germline V gene are SEHNR and FQNEAQ (reference sequence). The germline V and J ends were trimmed by 5 bases and 5 bases, with 13 bases remaining between them. CDR3 size: 14 residues. The CDR3 is CASSQGRINNEQFF. The CDR3 region has the DNA TGTGCCAGCAGCCAAGGGAGGATCAACAATGAGCAGTTCTTC.